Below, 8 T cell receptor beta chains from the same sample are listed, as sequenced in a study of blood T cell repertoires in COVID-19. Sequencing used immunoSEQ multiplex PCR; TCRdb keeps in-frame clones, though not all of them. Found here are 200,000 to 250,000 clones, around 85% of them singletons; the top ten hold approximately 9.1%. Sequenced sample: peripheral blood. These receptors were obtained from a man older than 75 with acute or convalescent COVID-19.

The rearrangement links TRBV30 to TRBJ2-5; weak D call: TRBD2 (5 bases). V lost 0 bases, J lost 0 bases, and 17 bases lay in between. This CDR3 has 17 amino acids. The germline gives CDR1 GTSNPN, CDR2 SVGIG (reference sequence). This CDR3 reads CAWSVKRELMYQETQYF. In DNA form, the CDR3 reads TGTGCCTGGAGTGTAAAGAGGGAGTTAATGTACCAAGAGACCCAGTACTTC.

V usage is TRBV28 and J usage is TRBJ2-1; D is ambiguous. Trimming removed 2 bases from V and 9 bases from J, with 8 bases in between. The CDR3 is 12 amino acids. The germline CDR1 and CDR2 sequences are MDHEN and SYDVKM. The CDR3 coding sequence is TGTGCCAGCAGTTTAACTAACGGTGAGCAGTTCTTC. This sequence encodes CASSLTNGEQFF. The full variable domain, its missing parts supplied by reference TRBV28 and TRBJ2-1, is DVKVTQSSRYLVKRTGEKVFLECVQDMDHENMFWYRQDPGLGLRLIYFSYDVKMKEKGDIPEGYSVSREKKERFSLILESASTNQTSMYLCASSLTNGEQFFGPGTRLTVL.

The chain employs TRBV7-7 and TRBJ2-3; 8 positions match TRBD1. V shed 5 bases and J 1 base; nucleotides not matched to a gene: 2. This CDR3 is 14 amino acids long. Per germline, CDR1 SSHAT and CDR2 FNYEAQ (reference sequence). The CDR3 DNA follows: TGTGCCAGCAGCCCGGACAGGGGCACAGATACGCAGTATTTT. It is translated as CASSPDRGTDTQYF.

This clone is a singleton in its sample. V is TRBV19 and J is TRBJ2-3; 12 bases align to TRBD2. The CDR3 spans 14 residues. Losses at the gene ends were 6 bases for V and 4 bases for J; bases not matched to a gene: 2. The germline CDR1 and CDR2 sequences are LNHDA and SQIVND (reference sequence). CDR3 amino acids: CASRTSGRADTQYF. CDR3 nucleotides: TGTGCCAGTAGGACTAGCGGGAGAGCAGATACGCAGTATTTT.

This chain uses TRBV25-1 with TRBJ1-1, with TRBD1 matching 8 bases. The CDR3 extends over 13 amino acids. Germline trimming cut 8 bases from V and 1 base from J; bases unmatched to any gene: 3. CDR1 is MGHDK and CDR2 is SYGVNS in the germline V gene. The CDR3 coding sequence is TGTGCCAGCGGAGGGACAGGGAACACTGAAGCTTTCTTT. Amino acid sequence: CASGGTGNTEAFF.

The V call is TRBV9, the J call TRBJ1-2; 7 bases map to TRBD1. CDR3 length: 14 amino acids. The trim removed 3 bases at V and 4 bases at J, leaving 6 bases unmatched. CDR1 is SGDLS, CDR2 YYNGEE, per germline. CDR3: CASSGGQGGYGYTF. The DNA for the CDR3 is TGTGCCAGCAGCGGTGGGCAGGGGGGCTATGGCTACACCTTC.

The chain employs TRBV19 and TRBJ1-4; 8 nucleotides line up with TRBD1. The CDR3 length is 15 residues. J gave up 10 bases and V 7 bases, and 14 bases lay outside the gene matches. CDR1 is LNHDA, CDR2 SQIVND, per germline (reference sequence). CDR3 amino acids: CASTTIDRGSGKLFF. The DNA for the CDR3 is TGTGCCAGTACAACAATCGACAGGGGATCCGGAAAACTGTTTTTT.

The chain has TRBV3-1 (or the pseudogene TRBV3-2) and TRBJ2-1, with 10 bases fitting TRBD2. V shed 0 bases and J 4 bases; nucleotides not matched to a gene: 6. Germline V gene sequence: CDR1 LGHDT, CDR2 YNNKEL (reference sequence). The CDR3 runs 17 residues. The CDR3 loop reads CASSQDRAGGPYNEQFF. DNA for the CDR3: TGTGCCAGCAGCCAAGATCGAGCGGGAGGGCCTTACAATGAGCAGTTCTTC.